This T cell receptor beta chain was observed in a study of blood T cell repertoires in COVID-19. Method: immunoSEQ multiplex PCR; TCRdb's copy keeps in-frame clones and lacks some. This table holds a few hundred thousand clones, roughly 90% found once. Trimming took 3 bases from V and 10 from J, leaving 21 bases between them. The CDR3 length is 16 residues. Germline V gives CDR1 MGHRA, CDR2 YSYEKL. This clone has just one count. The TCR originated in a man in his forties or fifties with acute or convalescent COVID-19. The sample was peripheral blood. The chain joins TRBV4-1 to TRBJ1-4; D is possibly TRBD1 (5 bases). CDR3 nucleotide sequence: TGCGCCAGCAGCCAGGAAACGGGACCGGGGGTTGGAAAACTGTTTTTT. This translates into CASSQETGPGVGKLFF.